Following are 12 T cell receptor beta chains from one sample sequenced in a study of T cell clonality in common variable immunodeficiency. Study results and caveats: In common variable immunodeficiency, TCR beta chains reportedly carried fewer deletions and N-nucleotide insertions.

Libraries were prepared by immunoSEQ multiplex PCR; TCRdb keeps only in-frame clonotypes and omits some of them. The sample gives 40,000 or so clones, none seen only once, and the top ten clones hold roughly 5.6%. Their antigens are not known. Source material: peripheral blood mononuclear cells. The receptors derive from a human donor with common variable immunodeficiency.

This clone ranks as medium-sized. The read comes to an end 3 residues before the CDR3 does, leaving the germline J gene to fill in the end. The chain employs TRBV2 and TRBJ2-1; 11 bases agree with TRBD1. V shed 5 bases, J shed 8 bases, and the junction held 8 bases outside the gene matches. CDR1 and CDR2 from the germline V gene are SNHLY and FYNNEI. CDR3 length: 15 amino acids. CDR3 DNA, as far as it was read: TGTGCCAGCAGTCCCGGACAGGGGGCTCGGGATGAG. Its translation: CASSPGQGARDE. The full CDR3 sequence reads CASSPGQGARDEQFF.

In this sample, this clone turned up many times. Read coverage stops 3 residues before the CDR3 terminus; the germline J gene supplies the remainder. The gene calls are TRBV20-1 and TRBJ2-1; 7 positions match TRBD2. This CDR3 has 14 residues. V lost 3 bases and J lost 9; bases outside the gene matches: 11. Germline CDR1 DFQATT, CDR2 SNEGSKA (reference sequence). The DNA read from the CDR3 is TGCAGTGCTAGTATTCCCTCTAGCGGAATTGAG. This gives the protein CSASIPSSGIE. The full CDR3 is CSASIPSSGIEQFF.

As to this clone: With the read ending 3 residues before the CDR3 end, the germline J gene is used to fill in that end. V gene TRBV5-1 combines with J gene TRBJ2-5; the match to TRBD2 covers 8 bases. Germline assignment: CDR1 SGHRS and CDR2 YFSETQ. The trim removed 0 bases at V and 4 bases at J, leaving 5 bases unmatched. This CDR3 is built from 15 residues. The DNA read from the CDR3 is TGCGCCAGCAGCTTGGGACCGGGAGGGGGAGAGACC. Translation: CASSLGPGGGET. The whole CDR3 region reads CASSLGPGGGETQYF.

At least ten counts were recorded for this clone. The sequence runs out 3 residues before the end of the CDR3; the remainder is reconstructed from the germline J gene. J is TRBJ2-7 and V is TRBV27; 7 nucleotides agree with TRBD2. The germline gives CDR1 MNHEY, CDR2 SMNVEV (reference sequence). The CDR3 runs to 15 residues. Trimming took 0 bases from V and 3 from J; bases not matched to a gene: 5. CDR3: CASSLSAGANYEQYF. The CDR3 bases that were read are TGTGCCAGCAGTTTATCTGCGGGAGCGAACTACGAG.

As to this clone: The read stops 3 residues short of the end of the CDR3; the missing end is completed from the germline J gene. The V call is TRBV18, the J call TRBJ1-2; D not certain. This CDR3 is built from 14 residues. V was shortened by 3 bases and J by 2 bases, with 10 bases between the two germline ends. CDR1 and CDR2 from the germline V gene are KGHSH and LQKENI. The CDR3 sequence: CASSPGEQNYGYTF. The CDR3 DNA, read in part, is TGTGCCAGCTCACCCGGGGAACAGAACTATGGC.

In this sample, this clone turned up many times. The CDR3 is cut off 3 residues early in the read; its end comes from the germline J gene. V and J are TRBV29-1 and TRBJ2-7; 8 nucleotides line up with TRBD1. Germline values: CDR1 SQVTM, CDR2 ANQGSEA. The CDR3 spans 16 residues. V was clipped by 5 bases and J by 1 base; unmatched bases: 13. The CDR3 DNA, read in part, is TGCAGCGTTATGTTCAGTTGGGACAGGAAATCCTACGAG. It codes for CSVMFSWDRKSYE. The whole CDR3 region reads CSVMFSWDRKSYEQYF.

This clone was recorded many times. The read is 3 residues too short to cover the CDR3 end, so that end is filled in from the germline J gene. V gene TRBV20-1 combines with J gene TRBJ2-1; D gene unclear. CDR1 and CDR2 from the germline V gene are DFQATT and SNEGSKA (reference sequence). This CDR3 spans 12 amino acids. Trimming removed 8 bases from V and 6 bases from J, with 14 bases in between. CDR3 DNA (partial): TGCAGTTCCTCCGGGTCTGCCAATGAG. Encoded protein: CSSSGSANE. The full CDR3 protein reads CSSSGSANEQFF.

There are a few counts of this clone. The read comes to an end 3 residues before the CDR3 does, leaving the germline J gene to fill in the end. The chain combines TRBV7-6 with TRBJ2-3; the D gene is possibly TRBD2 (6 bases). The V gene lost 1 base and the J gene lost 2 bases, with 19 bases spanning the gap. The CDR3 runs 18 residues. CDR1 SGHVS and CDR2 FNYEAQ come from the germline V gene. The DNA read from the CDR3 is TGTGCCAGCAGCTTAGACCTTTTGGCGGGGTCACCCACAGATACG. Its translation is CASSLDLLAGSPTDT. In full, the CDR3 is CASSLDLLAGSPTDTQYF.

This clone came up many times. CDR3 DNA, as far as it was read: TGTGCCAGCTCACCATTGTCGACTAGCGGGAGCACAGATACG. It specifies CASSPLSTSGSTDT. The CDR3 in its entirety is CASSPLSTSGSTDTQYF. The rearrangement links TRBV18 to TRBJ2-3, with TRBD2 matching 10 bases. The sequence runs out 3 residues before the end of the CDR3; the remainder is reconstructed from the germline J gene. The CDR3 extends over 17 amino acids. V lost 2 bases, J lost 0 bases, and 5 bases stayed unmatched. CDR1 and CDR2 (germline): KGHSH, LQKENI.

In this sample, this clone turned up a few times. The read halts 3 residues ahead of the CDR3 end, with the missing end drawn from the germline J gene. The gene calls are TRBV7-2 and TRBJ1-2; D unresolved. Germline-derived CDR1 and CDR2 are SGHTA and FQGNSA. V was pared by 1 base and J by 3 bases, with 6 bases between. This CDR3 comprises 13 residues. The CDR3 DNA, read in part, is TGTGCCAGCAGCTTAGGCGTCGACTATGGC. The encoded protein is CASSLGVDYG. The entire CDR3 reads CASSLGVDYGYTF.

There are many counts of this clone. The CDR3 end falls 3 residues outside the read, so it is completed with the germline J gene. V usage is TRBV19 and J usage is TRBJ2-1, with 9 bases that match TRBD1. Germline V gene sequence: CDR1 LNHDA, CDR2 SQIVND (reference sequence). V lost 4 bases, J lost 5 bases, and 6 bases stayed unmatched. The CDR3 has 15 amino acids. The part of the CDR3 DNA that was read is TGTGCCAGTAGTAGGGCCGGGACAGGGAACAATGAG. This gives the protein CASSRAGTGNNE. The CDR3 as a whole reads CASSRAGTGNNEQFF.

This clone was seen repeatedly, ten times or more. The sequenced fragment ends 3 residues before the CDR3 boundary, so the rest is inferred from the germline J gene. The chain has TRBV5-6 and TRBJ2-3, with TRBD2 identical over 7 bases. The CDR3 length is 14 residues. The V gene's germline CDR1 is SGHDT and CDR2 YYEEEE. The trim removed 2 bases at V and 6 bases at J, leaving 6 bases unmatched. CDR3 bases read: TGTGCCAGCAGCTTCCGCGGGGGTTTGGATACG. It translates to CASSFRGGLDT. Given in full, the CDR3 is CASSFRGGLDTQYF.